The 9 T cell receptor beta chains in this list originate from one sample, sequenced in a study of T cell clonality in common variable immunodeficiency. Using immunoSEQ multiplex PCR, the repertoire was profiled, and TCRdb retains in-frame clones only, with some absent. Sampling found fewer than 40,000 clones, none seen once. Sequencing was performed on peripheral blood mononuclear cells. All receptors come from a person aged 18 to 75 in good health.

This clone has at least ten counts. The read finishes 3 residues shy of the CDR3 end, and the germline J gene is used to complete it. The rearrangement uses TRBV5-4 and TRBJ2-3; 11 bases agree with TRBD2. The CDR3 covers 16 residues. With 2 bases clipped from V and 3 bases from J, the junction kept 5 bases outside the gene matches. Germline lookup yields CDR1 SGHNT and CDR2 YYREEE (reference sequence). The CDR3: CASSLQLAGGTDTQYF. The covered CDR3 bases are TGTGCCAGCAGCTTACAGCTAGCGGGAGGAACAGATACG.

This clone was detected many times. The CDR3 end falls 3 residues outside the read, so it is completed with the germline J gene. V gene TRBV19 combines with J gene TRBJ1-6; the match to TRBD1 covers 9 bases. The CDR3 length is 15 residues. Germline V gene lookup returns CDR1 LNHDA and CDR2 SQIVND (reference sequence). The CDR3 sequence is CASSGTGTGGEPLHF. The part of the CDR3 DNA that was read is TGTGCCAGTAGTGGGACAGGGACCGGGGGTGAGCCC.

There are many counts of this clone. The observed sequence ends 3 residues before the CDR3 terminus, with the missing tail filled in from the germline J gene. The chain links TRBV5-1 to TRBJ1-2; 9 nucleotides align to TRBD1. There are 15 residues in the CDR3. From germline, CDR1 is SGHRS and CDR2 YFSETQ. The CDR3 DNA, read in part, is TGCGCCAGCAGCTTGGCGGCCGGGACAGGGCCCGGC. It yields the protein CASSLAAGTGPG. The entire CDR3 protein reads CASSLAAGTGPGYTF.

In this sample, this clone turned up many times. From the germline J gene comes the end of the CDR3, since the read stops 3 residues before it. This chain joins TRBV7-8 and TRBJ2-7; TRBD1 agrees at 9 bases. Germline assignment: CDR1 SGHVS and CDR2 FQNEAQ. The CDR3 extends over 14 amino acids. Losses at the gene ends were 5 bases for V and 2 bases for J; bases not matched to a gene: 4. This CDR3 reads CASSRQGGPYEQYF. The covered CDR3 bases are TGTGCCAGCAGCCGACAGGGGGGACCCTACGAG.

This clone was picked up a small number of times. Read coverage stops 3 residues before the CDR3 terminus; the germline J gene supplies the remainder. The chain carries TRBV18 and TRBJ1-2; D is undetermined. Looked up from germline, CDR1 is KGHSH and CDR2 is LQKENI. The CDR3 has 15 amino acids. The CDR3 reads CASSRTSGNADTYTF. Incomplete CDR3 DNA: TGTGCCAGCTCCAGGACTAGCGGAAATGCAGATACC. Full variable domain (missing parts from reference TRBV18 and TRBJ1-2): NAGVMQNPRHLVRRRGQEARLRCSPMKGHSHVYWYRQLPEEGLKFMVYLQKENIIDESGMPKERFSAEFPKEGPSILRIQQVVRGDSAAYFCASSRTSGNADTYTFGSGTRLTVV.

This clone was observed at least ten times. The read halts 3 residues ahead of the CDR3 end, with the missing end drawn from the germline J gene. This chain links TRBV7-2 with TRBJ2-1; D is perhaps TRBD2 (6 bases). CDR1 is SGHTA and CDR2 is FQGNSA in the germline V gene. Trimming took off 1 base at V and 6 bases at J, with 10 bases between the two ends. This CDR3 has 14 amino acids. The covered CDR3 bases are TGTGCCAGCAGCTTAGGACTAGAGACCAATGAG. Translation gives CASSLGLETNE. The full CDR3 is CASSLGLETNEQFF.

This clone was found many times. The read terminates 3 residues before the CDR3 end, so the remaining end is supplied by the germline J gene. The rearrangement uses TRBV7-9 and TRBJ1-1; TRBD1 might be the D (5 bases). Per germline, CDR1 SEHNR and CDR2 FQNEAQ (reference sequence). Trimming left V 1 base short and J 4 bases short, with 10 bases between. The CDR3 is 14 amino acids. The sequenced part of the CDR3 DNA is TGTGCCAGCAGCTTAGGGGGGGTACCCACTGAA. Encoded protein: CASSLGGVPTE. The full-length CDR3 reads as CASSLGGVPTEAFF.

This clone was counted at least ten times. Read coverage stops 3 residues before the CDR3 terminus; the germline J gene supplies the remainder. The V gene is TRBV5-1, the J gene TRBJ2-2; D is unresolved. This CDR3 is built from 16 residues. V dropped 3 bases and J dropped 0 bases, with 12 bases sitting between them. The germline V gene has CDR1 SGHRS and CDR2 YFSETQ. This chain's CDR3 is CASSSGSPTNTGELFF. CDR3 DNA, as far as it was read: TGCGCCAGCAGCTCGGGTAGTCCCACGAACACCGGGGAG.

With regard to this clone: The CDR3 is cut off 3 residues early in the read; its end comes from the germline J gene. The gene calls are TRBV11-1 and TRBJ2-3; TRBD2 might be the D (5 bases). This CDR3 spans 13 amino acids. Trimming removed 8 bases at V and 4 bases at J, with 13 bases between. The germline V gene has CDR1 SGHAT and CDR2 FQDESV (reference sequence). CDR3 DNA, as far as it was read: TGTGCCAGCGGTGACGGCGGGTCAGATACG. Protein: CASGDGGSDT. The entire CDR3 sequence reads CASGDGGSDTQYF. Full variable domain (outside the CDR3, taken from reference TRBV11-1 and TRBJ2-3): EAEVAQSPRYKITEKSQAVAFWCDPISGHATLYWYRQILGQGPELLVQFQDESVVDDSQLPKDRFSAERLKGVDSTLKIQPAELGDSAMYLCASGDGGSDTQYFGPGTRLTVL.